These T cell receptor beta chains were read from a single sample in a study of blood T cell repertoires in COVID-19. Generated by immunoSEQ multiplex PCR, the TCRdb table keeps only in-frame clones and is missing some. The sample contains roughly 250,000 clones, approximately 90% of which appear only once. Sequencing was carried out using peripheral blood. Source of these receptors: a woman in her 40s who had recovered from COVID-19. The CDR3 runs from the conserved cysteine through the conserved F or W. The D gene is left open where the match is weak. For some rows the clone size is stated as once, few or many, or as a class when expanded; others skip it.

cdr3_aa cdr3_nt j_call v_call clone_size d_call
CASSENQGNSPLHF TGTGCCAGCAGTGAAAATCAGGGGAATTCACCCCTCCACTTT TRBJ1-6 TRBV6-1 - -
CASSQDYLSNTGELFF TGTGCCAGCAGTCAGGACTACCTTAGCAACACCGGGGAGCTGTTTTTT TRBJ2-2 TRBV28 few -
CASSFLDRDNSPLHF TGTGCCAGCAGTTTTCTGGACAGAGATAATTCACCCCTCCACTTT TRBJ1-6 TRBV28 - -
CASTNPGQPIYGYTF TGTGCCAGCACCAATCCGGGACAGCCGATCTATGGCTACACCTTC TRBJ1-2 TRBV6-5 - TRBD1
CASRGGRNYGYTF TGTGCCAGCAGGGGGGGACGTAACTATGGCTACACCTTC TRBJ1-2 TRBV3-1/TRBV3-2 - -
CAISESGTGHGYTF TGTGCCATCAGTGAGTCCGGGACAGGGCACGGCTACACCTTC TRBJ1-2 TRBV10-3 - TRBD1
CASSPDRGGQPQHF TGTGCCAGCAGCCCGGACAGGGGCGGTCAGCCCCAGCATTTT TRBJ1-5 TRBV7-2 few TRBD1
CASSPSGRTEQYF TGTGCCAGCAGTCCTAGCGGGAGGACAGAGCAGTACTTC TRBJ2-7 TRBV27 - TRBD2
CASSLNTGTGELFF TGTGCCAGCAGCTTAAATACAGGGACCGGGGAGCTGTTTTTT TRBJ2-2 TRBV5-6 - -
CASSYRASGYNEQFF TGTGCCAGCAGCTATCGGGCTAGCGGCTACAATGAGCAGTTCTTC TRBJ2-1 TRBV5-6 - TRBD2
CATSDGGWQETQYF TGTGCCACCAGTGACGGGGGGTGGCAAGAGACCCAGTACTTC TRBJ2-5 TRBV24-1 - TRBD2
CATSDSPVGVRDTQYF TGTGCCACCAGTGATTCCCCCGTCGGGGTGAGAGATACGCAGTATTTT TRBJ2-3 TRBV24-1 - -
CASSPREAYNEQFF TGCGCCAGCAGCCCCCGGGAGGCCTACAATGAGCAGTTCTTC TRBJ2-1 TRBV5-1 - TRBD2
CASRAGQYKETQYF TGCGCCAGCAGGGCAGGACAATACAAGGAGACCCAGTACTTC TRBJ2-5 TRBV5-1 - -
CASSQTGGYGYTF TGCGCCAGCAGCCAGACAGGGGGCTATGGCTACACCTTC TRBJ1-2 TRBV5-1 - TRBD1
CASSQQASGIQTQYF TGTGCCAGCAGCCAGCAGGCTAGCGGGATACAAACCCAGTACTTC TRBJ2-5 TRBV3-1/TRBV3-2 few TRBD2
CASSHGTTKGANQPQHF TGTGCCAGCAGCCACGGGACAACAAAGGGTGCCAATCAGCCCCAGCATTTT TRBJ1-5 TRBV3-1/TRBV3-2 - -
CASSLPREVETYNEQFF TGCGCCAGCAGCCTACCACGAGAGGTCGAAACCTACAATGAGCAGTTCTTC TRBJ2-1 TRBV5-1 once -
CASSSPGGGYEQYF TGTGCCAGCAGTTCACCAGGGGGCGGCTACGAGCAGTACTTC TRBJ2-7 TRBV6-5 few TRBD1
CASTRDTGELFF TGCGCCAGCACCCGGGACACCGGGGAGCTGTTTTTT TRBJ2-2 TRBV5-1 few -
CASSEAAGTSNNEQFF TGTGCCAGCAGTGAAGCGGCCGGGACTAGTAACAATGAGCAGTTCTTC TRBJ2-1 TRBV2 - TRBD2
CASSFLQGGGEGIEQFF TGTGCCAGCAGCTTTCTTCAAGGTGGGGGGGAAGGGATTGAGCAGTTCTTC TRBJ2-1 TRBV5-8 - TRBD2
CASSYSSAFYEQYF TGTGCCAGCAGTTACTCAAGTGCGTTCTACGAGCAGTACTTC TRBJ2-7 TRBV6-5 once -
CASSLGTGSHNEQFF TGTGCCAGCAGCCTTGGGACAGGGAGTCACAATGAGCAGTTCTTC TRBJ2-1 TRBV7-9 - TRBD1
CASSLGDSYTDTQYF TGTGCCAGCAGCTTAGGGGACAGCTACACAGATACGCAGTATTTT TRBJ2-3 TRBV5-6 - TRBD1
CASRGRIYDEQYF TGTGCCAGCAGGGGCAGGATATACGACGAGCAGTACTTC TRBJ2-7 TRBV5-5 - -
CASSPPGQVGKLFF TGCGCCAGCAGCCCCCCCGGACAGGTCGGAAAACTGTTTTTT TRBJ1-4 TRBV4-3 - TRBD1
CASSYLASGRGEQYF TGTGCCAGCAGTTACTTGGCTAGCGGGAGAGGTGAGCAGTACTTC TRBJ2-7 TRBV6-2/TRBV6-3 few TRBD2
CASSVVAGVYNEQFF TGTGCCAGCAGCGTAGTGGCGGGAGTCTACAATGAGCAGTTCTTC TRBJ2-1 TRBV9 - TRBD2
CASSLELAPYEQYF TGCGCCAGCAGCTTGGAACTAGCCCCCTACGAGCAGTACTTC TRBJ2-7 TRBV5-1 - -
CASSLPGLGMGKTQYF TGTGCCAGCAGCCTACCGGGACTAGGTATGGGAAAGACCCAGTACTTC TRBJ2-5 TRBV5-6 once TRBD2
CASSFREGSRGETQYF TGTGCCAGCAGCTTCCGGGAGGGCAGTCGGGGAGAGACCCAGTACTTC TRBJ2-5 TRBV5-4 - TRBD2
CASSEGARGLYGYTF TGTGCCAGCAGCGAAGGGGCCAGGGGGCTCTATGGCTACACCTTC TRBJ1-2 TRBV11-1 - TRBD1
CATSDTGTITEAFF TGTGCCACCAGTGACACAGGGACAATAACTGAAGCTTTCTTT TRBJ1-1 TRBV24-1 - -
CASRMGLANTGELFF TGTGCCAGTAGGATGGGACTAGCGAACACCGGGGAGCTGTTTTTT TRBJ2-2 TRBV19 - TRBD2
CASSWDSYNEQFF TGTGCCAGCAGTTGGGACAGTTACAATGAGCAGTTCTTC TRBJ2-1 TRBV27 - TRBD1
CASREGGPSSYEQYF TGTGCCAGCAGGGAAGGCGGGCCATCCTCCTACGAGCAGTACTTC TRBJ2-7 TRBV27 - -
CASSQKGALSGYTF TGTGCCAGCAGTCAGAAAGGGGCTCTTAGCGGCTACACCTTC TRBJ1-2 TRBV6-5 - -
CASQSGSGANVLTF TGTGCCAGTCAGAGCGGTTCTGGGGCCAACGTCCTGACTTTC TRBJ2-6 TRBV19 - -
CASRYRTYGNEQFF TGTGCCAGTAGGTATCGGACATATGGGAATGAGCAGTTCTTC TRBJ2-1 TRBV19 - -
CASSFGGGNYNEQFF TGTGCCAGCAGTTTTGGGGGGGGGAACTACAATGAGCAGTTCTTC TRBJ2-1 TRBV27 - TRBD2
CASSLGLGNQPQHF TGCGCCAGCAGCTTGGGGCTGGGCAATCAGCCCCAGCATTTT TRBJ1-5 TRBV5-1 - -
CASSFGQNYGYTF TGTGCCAGCAGTTTTGGGCAGAACTATGGCTACACCTTC TRBJ1-2 TRBV28 - -
CASSSLAGSADTQYF TGTGCCAGCAGCTCACTAGCGGGGTCTGCAGATACGCAGTATTTT TRBJ2-3 TRBV13 - TRBD2
CASSPQGTVNYGYTF TGTGCCAGCAGTCCCCAAGGGACAGTCAACTATGGCTACACCTTC TRBJ1-2 TRBV6-5 - TRBD1
CASSSRSRGQDTEAFF TGTGCCAGTAGCTCAAGATCTAGGGGGCAGGACACTGAAGCTTTCTTT TRBJ1-1 TRBV19 once TRBD1
CASSLLGSSYNSPLHF TGTGCCAGCAGCCTGCTTGGTAGCTCCTATAATTCACCCCTCCACTTT TRBJ1-6 TRBV5-5 - -
CASSLEGSRVEAFF TGTGCCAGCAGCTTGGAAGGGTCCAGGGTTGAAGCTTTCTTT TRBJ1-1 TRBV5-6 - -
CASSLELAGGGTQYF TGTGCCAGCAGCTTAGAACTAGCGGGAGGGGGTACGCAGTATTTT TRBJ2-3 TRBV7-2 once TRBD2
CASSYGAGRDTEAFF TGTGCCAGCAGTTACGGGGCAGGGCGTGATACTGAAGCTTTCTTT TRBJ1-1 TRBV6-5 - -
CASSKSGLAGDRAKNIQYF TGTGCCAGCAGTAAATCGGGACTAGCGGGAGATAGGGCCAAAAACATTCAGTACTTC TRBJ2-4 TRBV7-9 few TRBD2
CASSPPGQGDYGYTF TGTGCCAGCTCACCCCCGGGACAGGGAGACTATGGCTACACCTTC TRBJ1-2 TRBV18 - TRBD1
CASGFRGNTEAFF TGTGCCAGCGGATTCAGGGGGAACACTGAAGCTTTCTTT TRBJ1-1 TRBV2 - -